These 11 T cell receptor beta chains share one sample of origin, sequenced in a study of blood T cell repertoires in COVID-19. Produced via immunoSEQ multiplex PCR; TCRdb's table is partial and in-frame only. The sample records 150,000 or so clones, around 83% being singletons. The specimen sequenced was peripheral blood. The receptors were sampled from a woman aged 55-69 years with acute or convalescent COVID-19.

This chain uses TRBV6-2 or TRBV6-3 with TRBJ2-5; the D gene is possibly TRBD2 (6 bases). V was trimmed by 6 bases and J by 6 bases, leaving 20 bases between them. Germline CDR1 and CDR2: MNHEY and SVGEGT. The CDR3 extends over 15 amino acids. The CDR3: CASSDSGHTRKTQYF. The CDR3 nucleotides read TGTGCCAGCAGCGATAGCGGACATACAAGGAAGACCCAGTACTTC.

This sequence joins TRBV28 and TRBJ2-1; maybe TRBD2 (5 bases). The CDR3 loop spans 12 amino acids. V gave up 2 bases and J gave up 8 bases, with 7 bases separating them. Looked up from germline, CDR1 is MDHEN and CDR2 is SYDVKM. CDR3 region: CASSLEGHEQFF. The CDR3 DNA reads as TGTGCCAGCAGTTTAGAGGGCCATGAGCAGTTCTTC.

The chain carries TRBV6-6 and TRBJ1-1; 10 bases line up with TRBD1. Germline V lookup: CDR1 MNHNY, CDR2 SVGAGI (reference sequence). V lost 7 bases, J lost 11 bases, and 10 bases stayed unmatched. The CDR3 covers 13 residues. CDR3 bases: TGTGCCAGCACCTCGGGACAGGGGTTATTCGCTTTCTTT. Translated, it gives CASTSGQGLFAFF.

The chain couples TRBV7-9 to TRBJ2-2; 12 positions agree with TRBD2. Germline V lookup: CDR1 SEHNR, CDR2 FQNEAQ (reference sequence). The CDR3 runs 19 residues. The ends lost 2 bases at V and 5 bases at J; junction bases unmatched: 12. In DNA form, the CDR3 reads TGTGCCAGCAGCTTACCCCAATGGACTAGCGGGGAGGGAACCGGGGAGCTGTTTTTT. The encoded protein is CASSLPQWTSGEGTGELFF.

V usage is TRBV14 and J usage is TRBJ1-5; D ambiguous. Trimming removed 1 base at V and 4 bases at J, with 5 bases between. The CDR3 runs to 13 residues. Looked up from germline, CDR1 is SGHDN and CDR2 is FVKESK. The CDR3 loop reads CASSQGPNQPQHF. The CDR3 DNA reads TGTGCCAGCAGCCAAGGTCCAAATCAGCCCCAGCATTTT. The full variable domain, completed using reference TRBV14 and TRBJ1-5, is EAGVTQFPSHSVIEKGQTVTLRCDPISGHDNLYWYRRVMGKEIKFLLHFVKESKQDESGMPNNRFLAERTGGTYSTLKVQPAELEDSGVYFCASSQGPNQPQHFGDGTRLSIL.

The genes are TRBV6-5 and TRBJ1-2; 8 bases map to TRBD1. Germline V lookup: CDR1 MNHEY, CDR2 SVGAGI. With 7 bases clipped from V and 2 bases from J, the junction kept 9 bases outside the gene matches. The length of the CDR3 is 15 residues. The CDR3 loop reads CASMSGQGANYGYTF. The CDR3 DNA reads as TGTGCCAGCATGAGCGGACAGGGTGCGAACTATGGCTACACCTTC.

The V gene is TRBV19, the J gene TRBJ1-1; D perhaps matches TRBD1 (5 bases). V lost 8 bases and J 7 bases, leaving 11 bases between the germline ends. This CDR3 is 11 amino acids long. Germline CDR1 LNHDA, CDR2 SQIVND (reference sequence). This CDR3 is CASRGFLEAFF. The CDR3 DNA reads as TGTGCCAGTCGGGGGTTTCTTGAAGCTTTCTTT.

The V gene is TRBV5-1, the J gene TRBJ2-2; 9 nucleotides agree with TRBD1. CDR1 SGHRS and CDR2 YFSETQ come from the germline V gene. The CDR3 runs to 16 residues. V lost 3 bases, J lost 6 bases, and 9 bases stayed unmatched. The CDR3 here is CASSSPGQGFAGELFF. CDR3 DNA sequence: TGCGCCAGCAGCTCACCGGGACAGGGTTTCGCCGGGGAGCTGTTTTTT.

For the CDR3, the DNA is TGTGCCAGCAGTGAGGCAGGGGATTTTGGCTACACCTTC. It is translated as CASSEAGDFGYTF. V gene TRBV6-1 combines with J gene TRBJ1-2; a weak D match, TRBD1 (6 bases). The CDR3 length is 13 residues. Trimming cost V 3 bases and J 7 bases, with 12 bases left between them. Germline loops: CDR1 MNHNS, CDR2 SASEGT.

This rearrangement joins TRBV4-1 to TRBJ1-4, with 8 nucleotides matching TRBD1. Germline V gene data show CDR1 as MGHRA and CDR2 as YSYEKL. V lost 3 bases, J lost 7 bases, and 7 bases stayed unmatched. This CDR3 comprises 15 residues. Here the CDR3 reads CASSHGDRNGEKLFF. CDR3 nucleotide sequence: TGCGCCAGCAGCCATGGGGACAGGAATGGTGAAAAACTGTTTTTT.

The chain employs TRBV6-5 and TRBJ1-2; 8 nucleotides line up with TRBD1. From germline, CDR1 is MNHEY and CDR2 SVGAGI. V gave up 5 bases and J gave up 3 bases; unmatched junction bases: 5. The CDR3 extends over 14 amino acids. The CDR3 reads CASSKDRADYGYTF. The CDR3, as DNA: TGTGCCAGCAGTAAGGACAGGGCGGACTATGGCTACACCTTC.